These 14 T cell receptor beta chains were sequenced from one sample in a study of OX40 agonist ivuxolimab in advanced cancers. Measured with immunoSEQ multiplex PCR; TCRdb has only the in-frame clones, and not every one. The table shows tens of thousands of clones, with 84% occurring only once. This sample comprised CD4+ or CD8+ T cells sorted from blood, obtained in a trial of the OX40 agonist ivuxolimab. These receptors were obtained from an adult with an advanced solid tumor such as melanoma, head and neck, liver or kidney cancer.

V gene TRBV28 combines with J gene TRBJ2-1; D remains ambiguous. Trimming pared 6 bases from V and 0 bases from J, leaving 3 bases between. The CDR3 is made up of 12 amino acids. Germline values: CDR1 MDHEN, CDR2 SYDVKM. The CDR3 DNA sequence: TGTGCCAGCAGGATCTCCTACAATGAGCAGTTCTTC. Amino acid sequence: CASRISYNEQFF.

As concerns this clone: The same CDR3 is also encoded by other DNA sequences in this sample. The chain has TRBV6-1 and TRBJ1-2; 8 nucleotides agree with TRBD1. Trimming at V came to 6 bases and at J to 0 bases, leaving 6 bases not matched to a gene. CDR3 length: 15 residues. Per the germline V gene, CDR1 is MNHNS and CDR2 is SASEGT. CDR3 nucleotides: TGTGCCAGCAGAATTGGACAGGGCCCTAACTATGGCTACACCTTC. Translating gives CASRIGQGPNYGYTF.

The chain is built from TRBV7-6 and TRBJ1-1; D gene unclear. The V end lost 1 base, the J end lost 4 bases, and 7 bases lay between the germline ends. The germline gives CDR1 SGHVS, CDR2 FNYEAQ. CDR3 size: 13 residues. CDR3 nucleotide sequence: TGTGCCAGCAGCTTAGAGAGCGGCACTGAAGCTTTCTTT. The encoded protein is CASSLESGTEAFF.

CDR3 sequence reads: CASSEGDLAKNIQYF. The CDR3 nucleotides read TGTGCCAGCAGTGAAGGGGACCTAGCCAAAAACATTCAGTACTTC. V gene TRBV2 combines with J gene TRBJ2-4, with D perhaps being TRBD1 or TRBD2 (5 bases each). The CDR3 is 15 residues long. V lost 1 base to trimming and J lost 0 bases, with 7 bases between them. Germline lookup yields CDR1 SNHLY and CDR2 FYNNEI.

This clone was observed many times. The DNA is left out, because the CDR3 cannot be placed on it with certainty; the CDR3 is given as TCRdb lists it. The chain combines TRBV6-6 with TRBJ1-1. Germline assignment: CDR1 MNHNY and CDR2 SVGAGI (reference sequence). The CDR3 is 14 residues long, ends included. The CDR3 region is CASSTSGTNTEAFF.

The V call is TRBV27, the J call TRBJ2-1, with TRBD2 identical over 8 bases. Per germline, CDR1 MNHEY and CDR2 SMNVEV (reference sequence). V was pared by 5 bases and J by 0 bases, with 6 bases of the junction left unmatched. There are 16 residues in the CDR3. As DNA, the CDR3 is TGTGCCAGCAGTGGACTAGCCCTTAGCTCCTACAATGAGCAGTTCTTC. Amino acid sequence: CASSGLALSSYNEQFF.

The rearrangement uses TRBV19 and TRBJ2-3; 8 bases map to TRBD2. In germline, CDR1 is LNHDA, CDR2 SQIVND (reference sequence). With 7 bases clipped from V and 3 bases from J, the junction kept 3 bases outside the gene matches. The CDR3 has 13 amino acids. The chain's CDR3 is CASKREGTDTQYF. CDR3 nucleotides: TGTGCCAGTAAACGGGAGGGAACAGATACGCAGTATTTT.

The V call is TRBV7-6, the J call TRBJ1-1, with D maybe TRBD1 (5 bases). The V and J ends lost 5 bases and 4 bases respectively, with 11 bases between them. This CDR3 comprises 13 residues. Germline loops: CDR1 SGHVS, CDR2 FNYEAQ. CDR3 coding DNA: TGTGCCAGCAGCGGGGGACCCCCCACTGAAGCTTTCTTT. It translates to CASSGGPPTEAFF.

The chain is built from TRBV19 and TRBJ2-2, with TRBD2 matching over 12 bases. Germline CDR1 and CDR2: LNHDA and SQIVND (reference sequence). This CDR3 has 15 residues. With V trimmed by 4 bases and J by 6 bases, 3 bases remained unmatched. In DNA form, the CDR3 reads TGTGCCAGTAGTACCTCTAGCGGGAGGGCCGGGGAGCTGTTTTTT. Its protein product is CASSTSSGRAGELFF.

V gene TRBV7-2 combines with J gene TRBJ2-7; 13 nucleotides line up with TRBD2. V lost 5 bases and J lost 4; bases outside the gene matches: 8. The germline V gene encodes CDR1 SGHTA and CDR2 FQGNSA. CDR3 size: 16 residues. CDR3 nucleotides: TGTGCCAGCAGCCCACCACGGACTAGCGGGAGATACGAGCAGTACTTC. Protein: CASSPPRTSGRYEQYF.

This chain links TRBV11-2 with TRBJ1-1, with D perhaps matching TRBD1 (5 bases). Trimming removed 3 bases at V and 4 bases at J, with 9 bases between. The CDR3 loop spans 13 amino acids. In germline, CDR1 is SGHAT, CDR2 FQNNGV. This chain's CDR3 is CASSFGGGTEAFF. The CDR3 DNA follows: TGTGCCAGCAGCTTTGGGGGAGGCACTGAAGCTTTCTTT. The full variable domain, with the rest looked up from reference TRBV11-2 and TRBJ1-1, is EAGVAQSPRYKIIEKRQSVAFWCNPISGHATLYWYQQILGQGPKLLIQFQNNGVVDDSQLPKDRFSAERLKGVDSTLKIQPAKLEDSAVYLCASSFGGGTEAFFGQGTRLTVV.

The genes are TRBV6-4 and TRBJ2-3; TRBD2 matches at 14 bases. Germline V gene sequence: CDR1 MRHNA, CDR2 SNTAGT. There are 16 residues in the CDR3. With V trimmed by 0 bases and J by 4 bases, 0 bases remained unmatched. This chain's CDR3 is CASSDSTSGGADTQYF. DNA of the CDR3: TGTGCCAGCAGTGACTCGACTAGCGGGGGGGCAGATACGCAGTATTTT.

In its sample, this clone was seen a few times. The chain couples TRBV5-1 to TRBJ2-1; D is ambiguous. CDR1 SGHRS and CDR2 YFSETQ come from the germline V gene. V dropped 0 bases and J dropped 8 bases, with 15 bases sitting between them. This CDR3 has 15 amino acids. The CDR3 coding sequence is TGCGCCAGCAGCTTGGATACCCCGAGAGGAGATGAGCAGTTCTTC. This translates into CASSLDTPRGDEQFF.

This clone showed up just once. J is TRBJ2-5 and V is TRBV6-1; 8 bases are a match to TRBD1. The J call is in doubt because the DNA end fits TRBJ2-7 better. In germline, CDR1 is MNHNS, CDR2 SASEGT. The CDR3 sequence is 15 residues long. CDR3 nucleotide sequence: TGTGCCAGCAGCCAAGGCAGGGGGCCCTCCTACGAGCAGTACTTC. It yields the protein CASSQGRGPSYEQYF.